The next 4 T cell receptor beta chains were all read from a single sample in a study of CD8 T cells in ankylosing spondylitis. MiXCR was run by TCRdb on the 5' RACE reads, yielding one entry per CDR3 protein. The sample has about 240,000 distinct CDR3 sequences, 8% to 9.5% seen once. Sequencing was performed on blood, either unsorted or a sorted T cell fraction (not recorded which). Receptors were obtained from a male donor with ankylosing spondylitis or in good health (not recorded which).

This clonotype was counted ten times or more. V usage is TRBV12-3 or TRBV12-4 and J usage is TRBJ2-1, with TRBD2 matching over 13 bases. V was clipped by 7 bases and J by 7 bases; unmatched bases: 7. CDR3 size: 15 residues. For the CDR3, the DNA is TGTGCCAGCACCCCGACTAGCGGGAGGTATAATGAGCAGTTCTTC. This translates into CASTPTSGRYNEQFF.

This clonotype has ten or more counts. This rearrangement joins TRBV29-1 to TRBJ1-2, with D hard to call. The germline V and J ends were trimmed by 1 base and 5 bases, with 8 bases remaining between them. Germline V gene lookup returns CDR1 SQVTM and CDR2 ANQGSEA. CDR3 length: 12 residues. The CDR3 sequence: CSVEVGNYGYTF. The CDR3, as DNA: TGCAGCGTTGAAGTGGGGAATTATGGCTACACCTTC.

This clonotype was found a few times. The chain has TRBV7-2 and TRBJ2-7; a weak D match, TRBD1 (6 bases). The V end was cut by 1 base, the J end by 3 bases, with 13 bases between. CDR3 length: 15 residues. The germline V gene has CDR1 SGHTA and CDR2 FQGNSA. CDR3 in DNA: TGTGCCAGCAGCTTAGGGGTGGGGGCACTCTACGAGCAGTACTTC. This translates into CASSLGVGALYEQYF.

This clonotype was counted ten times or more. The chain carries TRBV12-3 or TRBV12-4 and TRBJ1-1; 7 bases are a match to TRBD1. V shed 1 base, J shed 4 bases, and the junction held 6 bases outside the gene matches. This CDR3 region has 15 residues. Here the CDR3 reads CASSLGGGGGTEAFF. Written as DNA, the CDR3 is TGTGCCAGCAGTTTAGGGGGAGGGGGCGGCACTGAAGCTTTCTTT.